Listed here are 29 T cell receptor beta chains from one sample, sequenced in a study of Graves' ophthalmopathy and Graves' hyperthyroidism. TCR beta CDR3 amplification used RNA transcripts. RT-PCR in the first round used HTBI primers; a second-round multiplex PCR followed. TCRdb fed the multiplex PCR reads into MiXCR, producing one record per CDR3 protein. The sample contains around 400,000 distinct CDR3 sequences, under 25% of which appear only once. Sequenced material: peripheral blood. The receptors derive from a young woman with stable Graves' hyperthyroidism.

This chain links TRBV3-1 with TRBJ2-7, with 9 bases aligning to TRBD2. Germline CDR1 LGHDT, CDR2 YNNKEL (reference sequence). There are 15 residues in the CDR3. V was clipped by 4 bases and J by 4 bases; unmatched bases: 8. The CDR3 coding sequence is TGTGCCAGCAGCCGTCTCGCTAGCGGGATTTACGAGCAGTACTTC. Its protein is CASSRLASGIYEQYF.

This clonotype has a count of ten or more. V is TRBV20-1 and J is TRBJ2-7; D ambiguous. In germline, CDR1 is DFQATT, CDR2 SNEGSKA (reference sequence). This CDR3 comprises 13 residues. V lost 1 base, J lost 6 bases, and 13 bases lay in between. CDR3 residues: CSARVAAPREQYF. CDR3 DNA: TGCAGTGCTAGAGTAGCAGCCCCTCGCGAGCAGTACTTC.

The rearrangement joins TRBV28 to TRBJ2-7; D possibly uses TRBD1 or TRBD2 (5 bases each). Germline V CDR1 and CDR2: MDHEN, SYDVKM. Deletions cut 4 bases from V and 0 bases from J, with 13 bases between. This CDR3 has 15 amino acids. This chain's CDR3 is CASSYGAEGSYEQYF. The CDR3 DNA reads TGTGCCAGCAGTTACGGGGCCGAGGGCTCCTACGAGCAGTACTTC.

This clonotype was counted many times. The CDR3 DNA reads TGTGCCAGCACCTCGGGGGGGGCCTGGGGGAACACTGAAGCTTTCTTT. It specifies CASTSGGAWGNTEAFF. V gene TRBV12-3 or TRBV12-4 combines with J gene TRBJ1-1, with D tentatively TRBD1 (6 bases). V was trimmed by 7 bases and J by 1 base, leaving 19 bases between them. The CDR3 covers 16 residues.

The rearrangement uses TRBV2 and TRBJ2-7, with TRBD1 matching over 9 bases. V dropped 6 bases and J dropped 4; count of bases not matched to a gene: 4. Germline V gene lookup returns CDR1 SNHLY and CDR2 FYNNEI. The CDR3 sequence is 13 residues long. CDR3 bases: TGTGCCAGCAGGGACAGGGGTGGTTACGAGCAGTACTTC. Translated: CASRDRGGYEQYF.

Many counts were recorded for this clonotype. This chain uses TRBV10-3 with TRBJ2-7, with 8 bases aligning to TRBD1. Germline values: CDR1 ENHRY, CDR2 SYGVKD. With 6 bases clipped from V and 4 bases from J, the junction kept 8 bases outside the gene matches. The CDR3 loop spans 14 amino acids. CDR3 region: CAISPGQDIYEQYF. In DNA form, the CDR3 reads TGTGCCATCAGCCCGGGACAGGACATATACGAGCAGTACTTC.

In this sample, this clonotype turned up many times. For the CDR3, the DNA is TGTGCCAGCTCGCCCGTTGAGAACACTGAAGCTTTCTTT. Translating it yields CASSPVENTEAFF. The chain couples TRBV18 to TRBJ1-1; D call uncertain. The CDR3 covers 13 residues. CDR1 and CDR2 from the germline V gene are KGHSH and LQKENI. The germline V and J ends were trimmed by 6 bases and 1 base, with 9 bases remaining between them.

This clonotype has at least ten counts. This chain links TRBV27 with TRBJ2-7; TRBD1 matches 8 bases. The J segment lost 5 bases and the V segment lost 3 bases, leaving 6 bases of the junction unmatched. Germline CDR1 reads MNHEY; CDR2 reads SMNVEV (reference sequence). The CDR3 is 14 residues long. The CDR3 coding sequence is TGTGCCAGCAGTTTTCGCAGGGGGCGACACGAGCAGTACTTC. This codes for CASSFRRGRHEQYF.

This clonotype occurred a few times. V is TRBV6-4 and J is TRBJ1-2, with 9 bases matching TRBD1. This CDR3 has 16 residues. CDR1 and CDR2 (germline): MRHNA, SNTAGT. V gave up 4 bases and J gave up 7 bases; unmatched junction bases: 13. This CDR3 reads CASSGSGTGSGCGYTF. The CDR3 DNA is TGTGCCAGCAGTGGGTCCGGGACAGGGAGCGGTTGTGGCTACACCTTC.

This clonotype was seen ten or more times. The V gene is TRBV6-2 or TRBV6-3, the J gene TRBJ2-7; D assignment may be TRBD1 or TRBD2 (7 bases each). V dropped 11 bases and J dropped 2 bases, with 16 bases sitting between them. This CDR3 has 13 residues. Germline assignment: CDR1 MNHEY and CDR2 SVGEGT. The CDR3 nucleotides read TGTGCCGGTTCCAGGGGGGGAACCTACGAGCAGTACTTC. Residues: CAGSRGGTYEQYF.

The V call is TRBV12-3 or TRBV12-4, the J call TRBJ2-3, with D unresolved. The CDR3 is 14 amino acids. V was pared by 0 bases and J by 6 bases, with 10 bases between. CDR3 amino acids: CASSLARGTDTQYF. For the CDR3, the DNA is TGTGCCAGCAGTTTAGCGCGAGGAACGGATACGCAGTATTTT.

This chain connects TRBV28 to TRBJ2-7, with D hard to call. The ends were cut back, 7 bases at V and 1 base at J, with 14 bases in the middle. Germline assignment: CDR1 MDHEN and CDR2 SYDVKM. The CDR3 has 14 residues. In nucleotides, the CDR3 is TGTGCCAGCACCCAAGGCTACCCATCCTACGAGCAGTACTTC. Amino acid sequence: CASTQGYPSYEQYF. Full variable domain (rest looked up from reference TRBV28 and TRBJ2-7): DVKVTQSSRYLVKRTGEKVFLECVQDMDHENMFWYRQDPGLGLRLIYFSYDVKMKEKGDIPEGYSVSREKKERFSLILESASTNQTSMYLCASTQGYPSYEQYFGPGTRLTVT.

The chain carries TRBV6-2 or TRBV6-3 and TRBJ2-7; D is unresolved. Looked up from germline, CDR1 is MNHEY and CDR2 is SVGEGT. Trimming shortened V by 5 bases and J by 0 bases, and 11 bases separated the two germline ends. The length of the CDR3 is 14 residues. CDR3 bases: TGTGCCAGCAGTCCCCGTCCTAGCTCCTACGAGCAGTACTTC. Encoded protein: CASSPRPSSYEQYF.

The table lists this clonotype with many counts. The J gene is TRBJ2-7, the V gene TRBV12-3 or TRBV12-4; perhaps TRBD1 as D (5 bases). V dropped 0 bases and J dropped 0 bases, with 9 bases sitting between them. The CDR3 consists of 15 residues. The CDR3 spells CASSLAPDNSYEQYF. CDR3 in DNA: TGTGCCAGCAGTTTAGCGCCGGACAACTCCTACGAGCAGTACTTC.

The chain uses TRBV12-3 or TRBV12-4 and TRBJ1-1, with TRBD1 as a possible D gene (6 bases). Trimming stripped 7 bases from V and 2 bases from J, with 23 bases between. The CDR3 is 17 amino acids. CDR3 loop: CASTNLRGSRLNTEAFF. For the CDR3, the DNA is TGTGCCAGCACCAACTTGAGGGGGAGTCGATTAAACACTGAAGCTTTCTTT.

This clonotype was recorded at least ten times. This chain links TRBV29-1 with TRBJ2-7, with D possibly TRBD2 on 5 matching bases. Germline V gene lookup returns CDR1 SQVTM and CDR2 ANQGSEA. V dropped 0 bases and J dropped 3 bases, with 18 bases sitting between them. The CDR3 spans 16 residues. This CDR3 reads CSVEDPDLGADYEQYF. Written as DNA, the CDR3 is TGCAGCGTTGAAGACCCTGACCTCGGAGCGGACTACGAGCAGTACTTC.

This clonotype was detected ten times or more. The rearrangement links TRBV6-5 to TRBJ1-6; no clear D gene. Germline V gene data show CDR1 as MNHEY and CDR2 as SVGAGI. The CDR3 has 12 residues. The V and J ends lost 6 bases and 6 bases respectively, with 6 bases between them. CDR3 DNA sequence: TGTGCCAGCAGAAGATCTAATTCACCCCTCCACTTT. It yields the protein CASRRSNSPLHF.

This clonotype was counted many times. The chain has TRBV10-3 and TRBJ2-7, with D perhaps TRBD1 (6 bases). V lost 6 bases and J lost 1, with 16 bases in between. This CDR3 has 15 amino acids. Germline-derived CDR1 and CDR2 are ENHRY and SYGVKD. The CDR3 DNA follows: TGTGCCATCAGGGCAGGGCCAGGGGTATCCTACGAGCAGTACTTC. Protein: CAIRAGPGVSYEQYF.

This clonotype occurred a few times. The chain has TRBV15 and TRBJ1-3; 7 nucleotides match TRBD1. V shed 1 base and J 4 bases; nucleotides not matched to a gene: 4. This CDR3 contains 15 residues. Germline CDR1 is LNHNV and CDR2 is YYDKDF (reference sequence). The CDR3 DNA reads TGTGCCACCAGCAGAGTCAGGGGGTCGGGAAACACCATATATTTT. It is translated as CATSRVRGSGNTIYF.

This clonotype came up many times. The chain employs TRBV9 and TRBJ1-2; D remains ambiguous. The V and J ends lost 4 bases and 7 bases respectively, with 14 bases between them. The CDR3 spans 13 residues. Germline V gene data show CDR1 as SGDLS and CDR2 as YYNGEE. CDR3 nucleotide sequence: TGTGCCAGCAGCCCGGCTGGGGAACTTGGCTACACCTTC. This translates into CASSPAGELGYTF.

This clonotype showed up many times. The chain uses TRBV7-9 and TRBJ1-1, with no clear D. Trimming shortened V by 5 bases and J by 0 bases, and 13 bases separated the two germline ends. Germline assignment: CDR1 SEHNR and CDR2 FQNEAQ (reference sequence). The CDR3 contains 15 residues. The CDR3 coding sequence is TGTGCCAGCAGCCCCAGAGCGGCGATGAACACTGAAGCTTTCTTT. Residues: CASSPRAAMNTEAFF.

This clonotype appeared a few times. The chain joins TRBV12-3 or TRBV12-4 to TRBJ1-2, with D possibly TRBD1 on 5 matching bases. The CDR3 is 12 residues long. V lost 5 bases, J lost 8 bases, and 12 bases lay in between. CDR3 bases: TGTGCCAGCAGTCAAAAGGGGAGAGGCTACACCTTC. Protein sequence: CASSQKGRGYTF.

This clonotype was picked up many times. The genes are TRBV12-3 or TRBV12-4 and TRBJ1-2; TRBD1 aligns across 8 bases. The CDR3 is 13 amino acids. The ends lost 6 bases at V and 3 bases at J; junction bases unmatched: 3. The CDR3 coding sequence is TGTGCCAGCAGCATGGGACAGGACTATGGCTACACCTTC. Encoded protein: CASSMGQDYGYTF.

V gene TRBV6-1 combines with J gene TRBJ2-5, with 8 bases matching TRBD1. Germline V CDR1 and CDR2: MNHNS, SASEGT. After removal of 4 bases from V and 2 bases from J, the junction contained 6 bases not matched to a gene. This CDR3 spans 15 amino acids. The CDR3 DNA is TGTGCCAGCAGTGCCCGACAGGGGCGGCAAGAGACCCAGTACTTC. It codes for CASSARQGRQETQYF.

There are a few counts of this clonotype. The rearrangement links TRBV4-3 to TRBJ2-2; tentative D call: TRBD2 (7 bases). CDR3 length equals 18 residues. The germline V gene has CDR1 LGHNA and CDR2 YSLEER. Between the trimmed V and J ends, which lost 0 bases and 6 bases, there was a span of 20 bases. In DNA form, the CDR3 reads TGCGCCAGCAGCCAAGAGGGGGCGGGGGTGGTTTTGGCCGGGGAGCTGTTTTTT. Amino acids: CASSQEGAGVVLAGELFF.

V gene TRBV15 combines with J gene TRBJ1-1; weak D call: TRBD1 (5 bases). The V end was cut by 2 bases, the J end by 10 bases, with 17 bases between. This CDR3 is 14 amino acids long. Per the germline V gene, CDR1 is LNHNV and CDR2 is YYDKDF (reference sequence). The CDR3 is CATSRSRDSSSAFF. CDR3 bases: TGTGCCACCAGCAGATCTCGGGACTCAAGTTCAGCTTTCTTT.

The V and J genes are TRBV12-3 or TRBV12-4 and TRBJ2-5; no clear D gene. The CDR3 is 13 residues long. V lost 6 bases and J lost 1, with 9 bases in between. For the CDR3, the DNA is TGTGCCAGCAGACCAACTTTCCAAGAGACCCAGTACTTC. It yields the protein CASRPTFQETQYF.

Remarks on this clonotype: A read error may account for a junction end that differs from germline. J is TRBJ1-1 and V is TRBV5-1; the match to TRBD1 covers 7 bases. The CDR3 has 14 residues. Germline V lookup: CDR1 SGHRS, CDR2 YFSETQ. CDR3 region: CACSLQGTNTEAFF. The CDR3 DNA follows: TGCGCCTGCAGCTTACAGGGGACGAACACTGAAGCTTTCTTT.

This clonotype was seen ten or more times. The chain joins TRBV11-2 to TRBJ2-6, with 10 bases aligning to TRBD1. With V trimmed by 4 bases and J by 2 bases, 5 bases remained unmatched. This CDR3 region has 17 residues. Germline V lookup: CDR1 SGHAT, CDR2 FQNNGV. DNA of the CDR3: TGTGCCAGCAGCTCGACGACAGGGGGCGCTGGGGCCAACGTCCTGACTTTC. The encoded protein is CASSSTTGGAGANVLTF.